Listed here are 30 T cell receptor beta chains from one sample, sequenced in a study of post-analysis software for immune sequencing data (dated by TCRdb to between 2015 and 2017). The receptor library was made with PCR. Sequencing relied on an Illumina HiSeq 2500. To reduce PCR and sequencing biases, unique molecular identifiers were incorporated into the TCR beta cDNA libraries. Using fastp trimming at Q25 and MiXCR clonotype assembly, TCRdb reanalyzed the public sequencing data and kept in-frame beta chains. Under each unique CDR3 protein, matching rows form one entry showing the most common genes and DNA. The sample has over 250,000 distinct CDR3 sequences on record, approximately 34% of them singletons. The top ten clones comprise under 5.5% of the sample. These receptors are not linked to any known antigen. What the authors observed across the whole study: Patients showed significantly higher frequencies than controls for roughly 5 TRBV segments, among them TRBV5-6, TRBV5-1 and TRBV20-1.

Sequencing used blood. Receptors were obtained from a girl aged 5 to 17 with multiple sclerosis.

The chain combines TRBV4-1 with TRBJ1-1; TRBD1 aligns across 8 bases. Germline V gene lookup returns CDR1 MGHRA and CDR2 YSYEKL. This CDR3 contains 12 residues. After removal of 4 bases from V and 10 bases from J, the junction contained 5 bases not matched to a gene. The CDR3 loop reads CASSPRGLGAFF. DNA for the CDR3: TGCGCCAGCAGCCCCAGGGGGCTTGGAGCTTTCTTT.

This clonotype was found many times. This chain uses TRBV7-2 with TRBJ2-5; D gene uncertain. The germline V gene has CDR1 SGHTA and CDR2 FQGNSA. Trimming removed 1 base at V and 1 base at J, with 4 bases between. The CDR3 sequence is 13 residues long. CDR3 sequence (DNA): TGTGCCAGCAGCTTAGGGGCCCAAGAGACCCAGTACTTC. Translated, it gives CASSLGAQETQYF. Variable domain in full (rest from reference TRBV7-2 and TRBJ2-5): GAGVSQSPSNKVTEKGKDVELRCDPISGHTALYWYRQSLGQGLEFLIYFQGNSAPDKSGLPSDRFSAERTGGSVSTLTIQRTQQEDSAVYLCASSLGAQETQYFGPGTRLLVL.

This clonotype was counted between two and nine times. This CDR3 is CASSVVAENTEAFF. DNA of the CDR3: TGTGCCAGCAGCGTAGTGGCAGAGAACACTGAAGCTTTCTTT. The rearrangement links TRBV9 to TRBJ1-1; D gene ambiguous. Germline V gene data show CDR1 as SGDLS and CDR2 as YYNGEE. Trimming removed 0 bases at V and 1 base at J, with 7 bases between. The CDR3 consists of 14 residues.

V gene TRBV20-1 combines with J gene TRBJ2-1; D is uncertain. CDR3 length: 14 residues. The germline CDR1 and CDR2 sequences are DFQATT and SNEGSKA (reference sequence). V was cut by 0 bases and J by 0 bases, with 6 bases left in between. CDR3 in amino acids: CSAREPSSYNEQFF. As DNA, the CDR3 is TGCAGTGCTAGAGAACCTAGCTCCTACAATGAGCAGTTCTTC.

V and J are TRBV5-6 and TRBJ1-2; possible D gene TRBD1, 6 bases. CDR3 length equals 12 residues. Per germline, CDR1 SGHDT and CDR2 YYEEEE. V lost 4 bases and J lost 6, with 10 bases in between. The CDR3 coding sequence is TGTGCCAGCAGCCCGCAGGGGAATGGCTACACCTTC. It specifies CASSPQGNGYTF.

The table lists this clonotype with a few counts. V is TRBV20-1 and J is TRBJ2-7, with TRBD2 matching 12 bases. The CDR3 runs to 14 residues. Germline CDR1 is DFQATT and CDR2 is SNEGSKA (reference sequence). V dropped 6 bases and J dropped 6; count of bases not matched to a gene: 9. This chain's CDR3 is CSARLAGDALEQYF. The CDR3 nucleotides read TGCAGTGCAAGACTAGCGGGAGATGCTCTCGAGCAGTACTTC.

In this sample, this clonotype turned up many times. This chain joins TRBV20-1 and TRBJ1-5; 7 bases align to TRBD1. Germline assignment: CDR1 DFQATT and CDR2 SNEGSKA (reference sequence). CDR3 length equals 15 residues. V dropped 2 bases and J dropped 2; count of bases not matched to a gene: 6. The CDR3 region has the DNA TGCAGTGCTAGAACCCGACAGGGCGGCAATCAGCCCCAGCATTTT. Protein: CSARTRQGGNQPQHF.

This clonotype occurred many times. This sequence joins TRBV7-9 and TRBJ1-1; D might be TRBD1 (6 bases). Germline V gives CDR1 SEHNR, CDR2 FQNEAQ (reference sequence). The CDR3 covers 15 residues. Trimming stripped 5 bases from V and 1 base from J, with 14 bases between. The CDR3 is CASSQGGTANTEAFF. CDR3 coding DNA: TGTGCCAGCAGCCAAGGGGGGACCGCGAACACTGAAGCTTTCTTT.

The chain combines TRBV27 with TRBJ1-2; D possibly corresponds to TRBD1 (6 bases). Trimming removed 5 bases from V and 6 bases from J, with 16 bases in between. The V gene's germline CDR1 is MNHEY and CDR2 SMNVEV (reference sequence). There are 14 residues in the CDR3. The CDR3 region is CASSNHTGTNGYTF. In nucleotides, the CDR3 is TGTGCCAGCAGTAATCATACCGGGACAAATGGCTACACCTTC.

This clonotype showed up just a few times. It may be a read error: a sequence one base away is much more abundant. The chain uses TRBV4-1 and TRBJ2-1; 9 nucleotides align to TRBD1. The CDR3 has 21 residues. Germline CDR1 MGHRA, CDR2 YSYEKL. The CDR3 region has the DNA TGCACCAGCAGCCAGGAATCCGGGACAGGGTTGGTGTCGAGCTCCTACAATGAGCAGTTCTTC. Its translation is CTSSQESGTGLVSSSYNEQFF.

This clonotype was seen ten or more times. This chain links TRBV9 with TRBJ2-5; D is unclear. The CDR3 has 14 residues. Germline CDR1 reads SGDLS; CDR2 reads YYNGEE. Trimming removed 0 bases from V and 1 base from J, with 7 bases in between. In DNA form, the CDR3 reads TGTGCCAGCAGCGTAGGACACAGCCAAGAGACCCAGTACTTC. Protein product: CASSVGHSQETQYF.

Ten or more counts support this clonotype. The gene calls are TRBV4-1 and TRBJ1-1; tentative D call: TRBD1 (5 bases). This CDR3 spans 12 amino acids. The germline V gene encodes CDR1 MGHRA and CDR2 YSYEKL. The V end lost 0 bases, the J end lost 11 bases, and 10 bases lay between the germline ends. As DNA, the CDR3 is TGCGCCAGCAGCCAAGATCAGCGGGGGGCTTTCTTT. Amino acid sequence: CASSQDQRGAFF.

This clonotype was seen a handful of times. V and J are TRBV7-2 and TRBJ2-7; D is unresolved. The CDR3 is 14 residues long. Germline V gives CDR1 SGHTA, CDR2 FQGNSA. The germline V and J ends were trimmed by 2 bases and 5 bases, with 13 bases remaining between them. The CDR3 here is CASSLRFPLDEQYF. As DNA, the CDR3 is TGTGCCAGCAGCTTACGCTTTCCCTTGGACGAGCAGTACTTC.

In this sample, this clonotype turned up a few times. This chain uses TRBV27 with TRBJ1-5, with D unresolved. V was pared by 10 bases and J by 1 base, with 20 bases between. CDR1 is MNHEY and CDR2 is SMNVEV in the germline V gene (reference sequence). The CDR3 spans 16 residues. CDR3 loop: CATLLERVLSNQPQHF. The DNA for the CDR3 is TGTGCCACTCTACTGGAGCGGGTGTTGAGCAATCAGCCCCAGCATTTT.

Points on this clonotype: A much larger clone lies a single base off, so this may be a read error. The gene calls are TRBV20-1 and TRBJ1-1; D may be TRBD1 (6 bases). This CDR3 is built from 15 residues. Per germline, CDR1 DFQATT and CDR2 SNEGSKA (reference sequence). The ends were cut back, 3 bases at V and 3 bases at J, with 17 bases in the middle. The CDR3 DNA sequence: TGCAGTGCTAGTGGGGGGGGCGGGTTGGACACTGAAGCTTTCTTT. This translates into CSASGGGGLDTEAFF.

In the case of this clonotype: This could be a read error, since a much larger clone is one nucleotide away. V gene TRBV28 combines with J gene TRBJ2-1; perhaps TRBD1 as D (5 bases). Germline lookup yields CDR1 MDHEN and CDR2 SYDVKM. This CDR3 is built from 15 residues. CDR3 nucleotides: TGTACCAGCAGTTTAAGGGGCCTCTCCTACAATGAGCAGTTCTTC. This gives the protein CTSSLRGLSYNEQFF.

V and J are TRBV5-1 and TRBJ2-3, with unresolved D. The CDR3 is 15 amino acids. V was cut by 0 bases and J by 0 bases, with 8 bases left in between. CDR1 is SGHRS and CDR2 is YFSETQ in the germline V gene. The CDR3 sequence: CASSLEIASTDTQYF. For the CDR3, the DNA is TGCGCCAGCAGCTTGGAGATTGCTAGCACAGATACGCAGTATTTT.

In DNA form, the CDR3 reads TGTGCCAGCAGTTACGCAACAGGACGACAGGGGGACTTCACCGGGGAGCTGTTTTTT. This sequence encodes CASSYATGRQGDFTGELFF. The V gene is TRBV6-5, the J gene TRBJ2-2, with 9 nucleotides matching TRBD1. Germline assignment: CDR1 MNHEY and CDR2 SVGAGI. The CDR3 sequence is 19 residues long. V gave up 2 bases and J gave up 4 bases; unmatched junction bases: 14.

The V and J genes are TRBV10-3 and TRBJ2-5; D is possibly TRBD2 (6 bases). The DNA matches TRBJ2-7 better at its end, which makes the J call doubtful. The CDR3 covers 15 residues. Germline V gene sequence: CDR1 ENHRY, CDR2 SYGVKD. The CDR3 here is CAISDPAGMDYEQYF. CDR3 in DNA: TGTGCCATCAGTGACCCAGCGGGCATGGACTACGAGCAGTACTTC.

The chain joins TRBV5-1 to TRBJ2-1, with 11 bases lining up with TRBD2. Trimming removed 0 bases from V and 5 bases from J; junction bases left unmatched: 13. CDR3 length: 19 residues. Germline V gene data show CDR1 as SGHRS and CDR2 as YFSETQ. In DNA, the CDR3 is TGCGCCAGCAGCTTGGCCTTCACGATACTAGCGGGGGAGAACAATGAGCAGTTCTTC. It yields the protein CASSLAFTILAGENNEQFF.

This clonotype was found once. The chain recombines TRBV25-1 with TRBJ1-2; D is ambiguous. Germline V gives CDR1 MGHDK, CDR2 SYGVNS. There are 14 residues in the CDR3. Trimming pared 5 bases from V and 6 bases from J, leaving 16 bases between. CDR3 sequence: CASSHPGPVDGYTF. As DNA, the CDR3 is TGTGCCAGCAGTCACCCGGGTCCCGTAGATGGCTACACCTTC.

This clonotype occurred many times. The V and J genes are TRBV4-2 and TRBJ1-1; D is uncertain. The V and J ends lost 0 bases and 5 bases respectively, with 7 bases between them. Germline lookup yields CDR1 LGHNA and CDR2 YNFKEQ. The CDR3 contains 13 residues. The CDR3, as DNA: TGTGCCAGCAGCCAAGAGACGTTAACTGAAGCTTTCTTT. The encoded protein is CASSQETLTEAFF.

The chain couples TRBV7-9 to TRBJ1-2, with a possible D match to TRBD1 (5 bases). The CDR3 consists of 13 residues. Germline lookup yields CDR1 SEHNR and CDR2 FQNEAQ (reference sequence). The V end was cut by 3 bases, the J end by 7 bases, with 12 bases between. The CDR3 DNA reads as TGTGCCAGCAGCTTCAGAGACAGTAGTGGCTACACCTTC. Amino acids: CASSFRDSSGYTF.

This clonotype showed up many times. The chain uses TRBV7-6 and TRBJ2-1; 14 bases align to TRBD2. Germline V gene lookup returns CDR1 SGHVS and CDR2 FNYEAQ. The CDR3 loop spans 18 amino acids. With 5 bases clipped from V and 4 bases from J, the junction kept 10 bases outside the gene matches. For the CDR3, the DNA is TGTGCCAGCAGCCGCATCGAAGGACTAGCGGGGGGTTACAATGAGCAGTTCTTC. This gives the protein CASSRIEGLAGGYNEQFF. Looking up the rest from reference TRBV7-6 and TRBJ2-1 gives the full variable domain: GAGVSQSPRYKVTKRGQDVALRCDPISGHVSLYWYRQALGQGPEFLTYFNYEAQQDKSGLPNDRFSAERPEGSISTLTIQRTEQRDSAMYRCASSRIEGLAGGYNEQFFGPGTRLTVL.

This rearrangement joins TRBV5-1 to TRBJ2-2; 10 positions match TRBD1. The CDR3 covers 15 residues. V was clipped by 7 bases and J by 4 bases; unmatched bases: 7. Per germline, CDR1 SGHRS and CDR2 YFSETQ. CDR3 sequence reads: CASGTGQGLTGELFF. CDR3 nucleotides: TGCGCCAGCGGAACGGGACAGGGGCTCACCGGGGAGCTGTTTTTT.

The chain employs TRBV11-1 and TRBJ2-1, with 12 bases fitting TRBD2. The V gene end was trimmed by 3 bases and the J gene end by 8 bases; junction bases not matched to a gene: 8. The CDR3 is made up of 16 amino acids. Germline V gene data show CDR1 as SGHAT and CDR2 as FQDESV (reference sequence). The CDR3 coding sequence is TGTGCCAGCAGCTTTAGGCTAGCGGGAGGGCCGGATGAGCAGTTCTTC. This gives the protein CASSFRLAGGPDEQFF.

There are many counts of this clonotype. The chain couples TRBV20-1 to TRBJ1-4; 8 bases fit TRBD1. CDR1 DFQATT and CDR2 SNEGSKA come from the germline V gene (reference sequence). The CDR3 runs 13 residues. J gave up 7 bases and V 8 bases, and 9 bases lay outside the gene matches. CDR3 sequence (DNA): TGCAGTACTGGGGACAGGCTTCCTGAAAAACTGTTTTTT. This translates into CSTGDRLPEKLFF.

This clonotype was seen many times. This rearrangement joins TRBV7-3 to TRBJ1-2; D remains unclear. The CDR3 loop spans 13 amino acids. The V gene lost 5 bases and the J gene lost 4 bases, with 11 bases spanning the gap. Germline assignment: CDR1 SGHTA and CDR2 FQGTGA. The CDR3 region is CASSTGVGYGYTF. In nucleotides, the CDR3 is TGTGCCAGCAGCACCGGGGTTGGCTATGGCTACACCTTC. Full variable domain (remainder filled in from reference TRBV7-3 and TRBJ1-2): GAGVSQTPSNKVTEKGKYVELRCDPISGHTALYWYRQSLGQGPEFLIYFQGTGAADDSGLPNDRFFAVRPEGSVSTLKIQRTERGDSAVYLCASSTGVGYGYTFGSGTRLTVV.

This clonotype was detected many times. The J gene is TRBJ2-7, the V gene TRBV6-1; the match to TRBD2 covers 12 bases. Germline V gene data show CDR1 as MNHNS and CDR2 as SASEGT. V dropped 6 bases and J dropped 6; count of bases not matched to a gene: 6. The CDR3 runs to 14 residues. The DNA for the CDR3 is TGTGCCAGCAGACGACTAGCGGGGGACGTCGAGCAGTACTTC. Amino acid sequence: CASRRLAGDVEQYF.

In DNA, the CDR3 is TGTGCCAGCAGCTCCCCGGAGGGGTGGGGCCCCTATAATTCACCCCTCCACTTT. Amino acids: CASSSPEGWGPYNSPLHF. The rearrangement uses TRBV7-2 and TRBJ1-6; tentatively, D is TRBD1 (5 bases). Trimming stripped 4 bases from V and 2 bases from J, with 18 bases between. Germline V CDR1 and CDR2: SGHTA, FQGNSA. The CDR3 sequence is 18 residues long.